The sequence of this T cell receptor beta chain was determined in a study of glioma-infiltrating T cells after dendritic cell vaccination. Notes on this clone: Its cognate antigen is unknown.

Study results and limitations: Patients with more pretreatment TILs had longer time to progression and survival. Higher TCR clonality did not directly relate to longer survival.

Described time point: after dendritic cell vaccination, including at tumor progression/relapse. None of the glioblastoma patients had an isocitrate dehydrogenase mutation. The primer mix had 60 V beta and 13 J beta primers. Assay: immunoSEQ multiplex PCR; the TCRdb copy retains only in-frame clones and omits some. The table shows 50,000 to 60,000 clones, with about four fifths occurring only once. In germline, CDR1 is LNHDA, CDR2 SQIVND (reference sequence). Trimming left V 1 base short and J 2 bases short, with 12 bases between. This CDR3 region has 16 residues. This clonotype was obtained from a human donor with glioblastoma. The rearrangement joins TRBV19 to TRBJ1-3; D is unresolved. The source material was blood, sampled after dendritic cell vaccination. DNA of the CDR3: TGTGCCAGTAGTATAGTAAATAAGCCCCCTGGAAACACCATATATTTT. This codes for CASSIVNKPPGNTIYF.